Here is one T cell receptor beta chain with its context. The data derive from a study of shared clonotypes between healthy human individuals. Some clones are missing from TCRdb's copy, which holds only in-frame ones; the method was immunoSEQ multiplex PCR. The sample has about 1.5 million clones; 98% are singletons. The CDR3 extends over 15 amino acids. V lost 1 base and J 2 bases, leaving 13 bases between the germline ends. The sequence was collected from a man aged 25-45 years in good health. The V and J genes are TRBV5-3 and TRBJ2-7; D perhaps matches TRBD1 (6 bases). TRBV5-3 is known as an ORF, though its function is uncertain. Sequences were obtained from naive CD4+ T cells sorted from blood. Subset given: CD45RA+ positively selected. The CDR3 loop is CARSLRQGKPYEQYF. Here the CDR3 DNA reads TGTGCCAGAAGCTTGCGGCAGGGGAAGCCCTACGAGCAGTACTTC.